The 14 T cell receptor beta chains given below trace back to one sample, sequenced in a study of T cells in Graves' hyperthyroidism and ophthalmopathy. RNA transcripts yielded amplified TCR beta CDR3 regions. HTBI primers were employed in a first-round RT-PCR of the TCR CDR3. TCRdb itself ran the multiplex PCR reads through MiXCR, one entry per CDR3 protein. Of about 200,000 distinct CDR3 sequences listed, 17% are singletons. Specimen: blood. The receptors originated from a man aged 45-65 years with Graves' hyperthyroidism.

This rearrangement joins TRBV5-1 to TRBJ1-1; 8 bases map to TRBD1. The CDR3 has 14 amino acids. V shed 4 bases and J 1 base; nucleotides not matched to a gene: 3. Germline V gives CDR1 SGHRS, CDR2 YFSETQ. DNA of the CDR3: TGCGCCAGCAGCGTAGGACAGGGGAACACTGAAGCTTTCTTT. Translating gives CASSVGQGNTEAFF.

V usage is TRBV27 and J usage is TRBJ2-1; 7 bases fit TRBD1. With 3 bases clipped from V and 4 bases from J, the junction kept 6 bases outside the gene matches. Per the germline V gene, CDR1 is MNHEY and CDR2 is SMNVEV (reference sequence). This CDR3 comprises 15 residues. The DNA for the CDR3 is TGTGCCAGCAGTTTCGACAGGGACCTATACAATGAGCAGTTCTTC. Protein product: CASSFDRDLYNEQFF.

There are many counts of this clonotype. The chain uses TRBV7-2 and TRBJ2-1; 8 bases are shared with TRBD2. The CDR3 extends over 15 amino acids. The germline CDR1 and CDR2 sequences are SGHTA and FQGNSA. Unmatched junction bases numbered 5, after V lost 2 bases and J lost 5 bases. The DNA of the CDR3 is TGTGCCAGCAGCTTATCGGGACTAGATAACAATGAGCAGTTCTTC. It is translated as CASSLSGLDNNEQFF.

With regard to this clonotype: This clone may be a read error of a much larger clone one base away. V usage is TRBV20-1 and J usage is TRBJ2-2; TRBD2 agrees at 7 bases. CDR3 length: 13 amino acids. The germline V gene encodes CDR1 DFQATT and CDR2 SNEGSKA (reference sequence). The CDR3 nucleotides read TGCAGTGCCCTAGCGGAGCTCACCGGGGAGCTGCTTTTT. Translating gives CSALAELTGELLF.

This chain joins TRBV7-2 and TRBJ2-7, with TRBD2 as a possible D gene (5 bases). Trimming stripped 3 bases from V and 2 bases from J, with 11 bases between. The CDR3 covers 14 residues. Germline V gene sequence: CDR1 SGHTA, CDR2 FQGNSA. In nucleotides, the CDR3 is TGTGCCAGCAGCTTTACGGGGATCCCCTACGAGCAGTACTTC. Its protein product is CASSFTGIPYEQYF.

This clonotype was seen ten or more times. This rearrangement joins TRBV2 to TRBJ2-2; either TRBD1 or TRBD2 may supply D (5 bases each). The CDR3 is made up of 14 amino acids. V shed 10 bases and J shed 1 base, with 13 bases lying between them. CDR1 is SNHLY and CDR2 is FYNNEI in the germline V gene. The CDR3: CATSGRVNTGELFF. DNA of the CDR3: TGTGCCACCTCGGGACGGGTGAACACCGGGGAGCTGTTTTTT.

This clonotype was seen many times. V usage is TRBV11-3 and J usage is TRBJ2-1; 9 nucleotides agree with TRBD2. Trimming took 8 bases from V and 3 from J; bases not matched to a gene: 5. Germline V CDR1 and CDR2: SGHNT, YENEEA. The CDR3 runs 14 residues. The CDR3 protein is CASEREARYNEQFF. In DNA form, the CDR3 reads TGTGCCAGCGAGCGGGAGGCTCGCTACAATGAGCAGTTCTTC.

Many counts were recorded for this clonotype. The chain is built from TRBV12-3 or TRBV12-4 and TRBJ1-5; 9 bases fit TRBD1. Losses at the gene ends were 6 bases for V and 6 bases for J; bases not matched to a gene: 6. The length of the CDR3 is 14 residues. CDR3 nucleotides: TGTGCCAGCAGACCACAGGGGGCGGGTCAGCCCCAGCATTTT. Its protein product is CASRPQGAGQPQHF.

This clonotype appeared many times. The chain recombines TRBV28 with TRBJ2-7; D may be TRBD1 (5 bases). V was trimmed by 3 bases and J by 2 bases, leaving 14 bases between them. The CDR3 totals 15 residues. Germline assignment: CDR1 MDHEN and CDR2 SYDVKM. DNA of the CDR3: TGTGCCAGCAGTTTTATCAGCAGGGCCCCCTACGAGCAGTACTTC. As protein: CASSFISRAPYEQYF.

There are many counts of this clonotype. The chain carries TRBV28 and TRBJ1-1; D remains unclear. Germline V gives CDR1 MDHEN, CDR2 SYDVKM. V lost 7 bases and J 6 bases, leaving 15 bases between the germline ends. This CDR3 comprises 13 residues. The CDR3 coding sequence is TGTGCCAGCACCCTGGGAGGGTCTCCTGAAGCTTTCTTT. It yields the protein CASTLGGSPEAFF.

The genes are TRBV15 and TRBJ2-1, with 11 bases fitting TRBD2. The CDR3 consists of 18 residues. Germline V CDR1 and CDR2: LNHNV, YYDKDF (reference sequence). The J segment lost 0 bases and the V segment lost 1 base, leaving 5 bases of the junction unmatched. The CDR3 coding sequence is TGTGCCACCAGCAGAGGGGGACTAGCGGAAAGCTCCTACAATGAGCAGTTCTTC. It specifies CATSRGGLAESSYNEQFF.

The chain recombines TRBV19 with TRBJ1-5, with D maybe TRBD1 (5 bases). The CDR3 totals 13 residues. Germline V gene sequence: CDR1 LNHDA, CDR2 SQIVND (reference sequence). The V gene lost 6 bases and the J gene lost 3 bases, with 9 bases spanning the gap. The CDR3 sequence is CASRGENNQPQHF. The CDR3 region has the DNA TGTGCCAGTAGAGGGGAGAACAATCAGCCCCAGCATTTT. The full variable domain, completed using reference TRBV19 and TRBJ1-5, is DGGITQSPKYLFRKEGQNVTLSCEQNLNHDAMYWYRQDPGQGLRLIYYSQIVNDFQKGDIAEGYSVSREKKESFPLTVTSAQKNPTAFYLCASRGENNQPQHFGDGTRLSIL.

V is TRBV7-9 and J is TRBJ2-5, with TRBD2 identical over 7 bases. CDR3 length equals 16 residues. V was pared by 7 bases and J by 3 bases, with 14 bases of the junction left unmatched. Germline CDR1 reads SEHNR; CDR2 reads FQNEAQ (reference sequence). The CDR3 DNA follows: TGTGCCAGCAACCGTGCGGGGGTCCTCCCAAAAGAGACCCAGTACTTC. It translates to CASNRAGVLPKETQYF.

Concerning this clonotype: A much larger clone lies one base from this, so it may be a read error. The V call is TRBV6-2 or TRBV6-3, the J call TRBJ2-3, with no clear D. From germline, CDR1 is MNHEY and CDR2 SVGEGT. This CDR3 has 13 residues. V dropped 6 bases and J dropped 6 bases, with 13 bases sitting between them. For the CDR3, the DNA is TGTGCCAGCAGCGCCTCTCGCGAGGATACGCAGTATTTT. This codes for CASSASREDTQYF.